These 28 T cell receptor beta chains originate from one sample sequenced in a study of blood T cell repertoires in COVID-19. Profiling relied on immunoSEQ multiplex PCR, and the TCRdb table lists in-frame clones only, not all of them. This sample has roughly 200,000 clones; roughly 84% occur once, and the top ten carry 7.2%. Material for sequencing was PBMCs or T cells enriched from blood (not recorded which). The receptors derive from a young man in a cohort exposed to, infected with or recovered from COVID-19 (not recorded which).

V and J are TRBV6-5 and TRBJ1-1; TRBD1 aligns across 7 bases. There are 15 residues in the CDR3. Germline trimming cut 0 bases from V and 1 base from J; bases unmatched to any gene: 2. Germline loops: CDR1 MNHEY, CDR2 SVGAGI. The CDR3 coding sequence is TGTGCCAGCAGTTACTCCCGGACAGGGAACACTGAAGCTTTCTTT. Translation gives CASSYSRTGNTEAFF.

CDR3 DNA sequence: TGTGCCAGCAGCTCCTGGACTGGCAACTACGAGCAGTACTTC. It specifies CASSSWTGNYEQYF. This chain connects TRBV7-2 to TRBJ2-7; possible D gene TRBD2, 5 bases. This CDR3 has 14 residues. Germline CDR1 reads SGHTA; CDR2 reads FQGNSA. Trimming stripped 4 bases from V and 3 bases from J, with 13 bases between. Full variable domain (outside the CDR3, taken from reference TRBV7-2 and TRBJ2-7): GAGVSQSPSNKVTEKGKDVELRCDPISGHTALYWYRQSLGQGLEFLIYFQGNSAPDKSGLPSDRFSAERTGGSVSTLTIQRTQQEDSAVYLCASSSWTGNYEQYFGPGTRLTVT.

This chain joins TRBV5-5 and TRBJ2-7, with D possibly TRBD2 on 6 matching bases. V was cut by 0 bases and J by 0 bases, with 13 bases left in between. This CDR3 comprises 16 residues. CDR1 is SGHKS and CDR2 is YYEKEE in the germline V gene (reference sequence). DNA for the CDR3: TGTGCCAGCAGCTTGGGTCCAGCGGGTAGCTCCTACGAGCAGTACTTC. Translation gives CASSLGPAGSSYEQYF.

J is TRBJ1-2 and V is TRBV10-3; D may be TRBD1 (5 bases). Germline CDR1 and CDR2: ENHRY and SYGVKD. V lost 6 bases to trimming and J lost 3 bases, with 11 bases between them. The CDR3 has 13 amino acids. CDR3 coding DNA: TGTGCCATCAGCCTTCAAGGGGACTATGGCTACACCTTC. Translating it yields CAISLQGDYGYTF.

The V gene is TRBV24-1, the J gene TRBJ2-5; D is perhaps TRBD1 (5 bases). Germline CDR1 reads KGHDR; CDR2 reads SFDVKD. The CDR3 extends over 17 amino acids. V was clipped by 3 bases and J by 3 bases, with 19 bases between them. The DNA for the CDR3 is TGTGCCACCAGTGATCCAACAGCCGGATGGGGCAAAGAGACCCAGTACTTC. Amino acids: CATSDPTAGWGKETQYF.

The chain combines TRBV19 with TRBJ2-7; tentative D call: TRBD2 (6 bases). Trimming removed 3 bases at V and 3 bases at J, with 9 bases between. This CDR3 is 13 amino acids long. CDR1 and CDR2 from the germline V gene are LNHDA and SQIVND (reference sequence). CDR3 loop: CASSMGLFYEQYF. Written as DNA, the CDR3 is TGTGCCAGTAGTATGGGACTGTTCTACGAGCAGTACTTC.

The chain joins TRBV28 to TRBJ2-1; 14 bases agree with TRBD2. The length of the CDR3 is 15 residues. Germline CDR1 is MDHEN and CDR2 is SYDVKM. The trim removed 6 bases at V and 13 bases at J, leaving 11 bases unmatched. Here the CDR3 DNA reads TGTGCCAGCAGATCCGGGACTAGCGGGAGAACGATCCAGTTCTTC. This sequence encodes CASRSGTSGRTIQFF.

The rearrangement joins TRBV6-4 to TRBJ2-5; 8 bases line up with TRBD1. J gave up 5 bases and V 6 bases, and 8 bases lay outside the gene matches. CDR1 is MRHNA and CDR2 is SNTAGT in the germline V gene. The CDR3 is 14 amino acids. This chain's CDR3 is CASSPTGELETQYF. The CDR3 region has the DNA TGTGCCAGCAGCCCGACAGGGGAGTTGGAGACCCAGTACTTC.

The chain recombines TRBV27 with TRBJ2-7, with 8 bases fitting TRBD1. J gave up 1 base and V 3 bases, and 2 bases lay outside the gene matches. CDR3 size: 14 residues. Germline V gene sequence: CDR1 MNHEY, CDR2 SMNVEV (reference sequence). In nucleotides, the CDR3 is TGTGCCAGCAGTTTCGGGGACAGGTCCTACGAGCAGTACTTC. This gives the protein CASSFGDRSYEQYF.

This clone was seen once. The chain is built from TRBV5-1 and TRBJ1-2, with 11 bases that match TRBD1. The V and J ends lost 4 bases and 4 bases, in that order; junction bases with no gene match: 6. Looked up from germline, CDR1 is SGHRS and CDR2 is YFSETQ. The CDR3 has 15 residues. CDR3 nucleotides: TGCGCCAGCAGCCCAACGGGACAGGGGGGCTATGGCTACACCTTC. Encoded protein: CASSPTGQGGYGYTF. Looking up the rest from reference TRBV5-1 and TRBJ1-2 gives the full variable domain: KAGVTQTPRYLIKTRGQQVTLSCSPISGHRSVSWYQQTPGQGLQFLFEYFSETQRNKGNFPGRFSGRQFSNSRSEMNVSTLELGDSALYLCASSPTGQGGYGYTFGSGTRLTVV.

With respect to this clone: The limits of the CDR3 on the DNA are not certain, so only TCRdb's listed CDR3 is given. The CDR3 loop reads CASSVAGGSNTF. V usage is TRBV9 and J usage is TRBJ1-2. Germline loops: CDR1 SGDLS, CDR2 YYNGEE. The CDR3 is 12 residues long, ends included.

The chain recombines TRBV5-6 with TRBJ2-2; unclear D gene. V was clipped by 0 bases and J by 0 bases, with 9 bases between them. Germline V CDR1 and CDR2: SGHDT, YYEEEE. This CDR3 contains 16 residues. The CDR3 DNA reads as TGTGCCAGCAGCTTGGCCCTGGCAGCGAACACCGGGGAGCTGTTTTTT. It encodes CASSLALAANTGELFF.

The rearrangement joins TRBV3-1 (or the pseudogene TRBV3-2) to TRBJ1-5, with D perhaps TRBD1 (6 bases). V was pared by 3 bases and J by 6 bases, with 18 bases between. Germline V gene lookup returns CDR1 LGHDT and CDR2 YNNKEL (reference sequence). The CDR3 contains 16 residues. For the CDR3, the DNA is TGTGCCAGCAGCCAGGGGGTCGTACAGGGCGGTCAGCCCCAGCATTTT. This codes for CASSQGVVQGGQPQHF.

The rearrangement uses TRBV28 and TRBJ2-1, with D uncertain. Germline V lookup: CDR1 MDHEN, CDR2 SYDVKM. V was shortened by 3 bases and J by 0 bases, with 9 bases between the two germline ends. The CDR3 length is 15 residues. In DNA form, the CDR3 reads TGTGCCAGCAGTTTGGCGGAGCCCTCCTACAATGAGCAGTTCTTC. This encodes CASSLAEPSYNEQFF.

The chain employs TRBV28 and TRBJ2-1, with a tentative D call TRBD2 (6 bases). Germline V gives CDR1 MDHEN, CDR2 SYDVKM. The V and J ends lost 6 bases and 3 bases respectively, with 15 bases between them. This CDR3 is built from 15 residues. CDR3 amino acids: CASRSGGLNYNEQFF. The CDR3 DNA reads as TGTGCCAGCAGGTCCGGGGGACTTAACTACAATGAGCAGTTCTTC.

The chain couples TRBV5-4 to TRBJ2-1; TRBD2 agrees at 8 bases. V was pared by 7 bases and J by 8 bases, with 11 bases of the junction left unmatched. The germline CDR1 and CDR2 sequences are SGHNT and YYREEE (reference sequence). This CDR3 is built from 14 residues. The CDR3 nucleotides read TGTGCCAGCGGGGTGCGGGGGGCCAAGGATGAGCAGTTCTTC. Encoded protein: CASGVRGAKDEQFF. Looking up the rest from reference TRBV5-4 and TRBJ2-1 gives the full variable domain: ETGVTQSPTHLIKTRGQQVTLRCSSQSGHNTVSWYQQALGQGPQFIFQYYREEENGRGNFPPRFSGLQFPNYSSELNVNALELDDSALYLCASGVRGAKDEQFFGPGTRLTVL.

This sequence joins TRBV5-8 and TRBJ1-1; 9 bases are shared with TRBD1. The trim removed 4 bases at V and 1 base at J, leaving 8 bases unmatched. The CDR3 has 16 amino acids. Germline assignment: CDR1 SGHTS and CDR2 YDEGEE. CDR3 loop: CASSPGTGLRNTEAFF. The CDR3 DNA sequence: TGTGCCAGCAGCCCCGGGACAGGGCTTAGGAACACTGAAGCTTTCTTT.

The chain employs TRBV9 and TRBJ1-2, with TRBD1 matching 7 bases. In germline, CDR1 is SGDLS, CDR2 YYNGEE. Unmatched junction bases numbered 10, after V lost 0 bases and J lost 5 bases. This CDR3 is built from 16 residues. In nucleotides, the CDR3 is TGTGCCAGCAGCGTAGAGAGACAGGGACGTCGGTATGGCTACACCTTC. This gives the protein CASSVERQGRRYGYTF.

The gene calls are TRBV3-1 (or the pseudogene TRBV3-2) and TRBJ2-2; 11 positions match TRBD2. From germline, CDR1 is LGHDT and CDR2 YNNKEL (reference sequence). The trim removed 4 bases at V and 2 bases at J, leaving 3 bases unmatched. This CDR3 is built from 16 residues. The CDR3 reads CASSLTSGRNTGELFF. CDR3 coding DNA: TGTGCCAGCAGCCTTACTAGCGGGAGAAACACCGGGGAGCTGTTTTTT.

This rearrangement joins TRBV3-1 (or the pseudogene TRBV3-2) to TRBJ1-4; TRBD1 aligns across 7 bases. Germline V gives CDR1 LGHDT, CDR2 YNNKEL (reference sequence). The V and J ends lost 0 bases and 4 bases, in that order; junction bases with no gene match: 11. The CDR3 has 18 amino acids. The CDR3: CASSQDYGGTVFNEKLFF. Written as DNA, the CDR3 is TGTGCCAGCAGCCAAGATTACGGCGGGACAGTGTTTAATGAAAAACTGTTTTTT.

The genes are TRBV3-1 (or the pseudogene TRBV3-2) and TRBJ2-3; weak D call: TRBD2 (6 bases). The V and J ends lost 4 bases and 1 base respectively, with 15 bases between them. The CDR3 length is 16 residues. Germline CDR1 reads LGHDT; CDR2 reads YNNKEL (reference sequence). CDR3 DNA sequence: TGTGCCAGCAGCCCGGGGGTCCGCGGCGGCACAGATACGCAGTATTTT. This gives the protein CASSPGVRGGTDTQYF.

The genes are TRBV9 and TRBJ2-2; possible D gene TRBD2, 6 bases. Trimming removed 3 bases at V and 0 bases at J, with 9 bases between. Per the germline V gene, CDR1 is SGDLS and CDR2 is YYNGEE. This CDR3 is 15 amino acids long. CDR3 sequence: CASSEGTSNTGELFF. Here the CDR3 DNA reads TGTGCCAGCAGCGAAGGGACTTCGAACACCGGGGAGCTGTTTTTT.

The chain joins TRBV2 to TRBJ1-2; D is possibly TRBD1 (6 bases). Trimming removed 3 bases from V and 7 bases from J, with 9 bases in between. The CDR3 runs 12 residues. CDR1 and CDR2 (germline): SNHLY, FYNNEI. The CDR3 loop reads CASSDDRSGYTF. The CDR3 DNA sequence: TGTGCCAGCAGTGACGACAGGTCTGGCTACACCTTC. The variable domain in full, with the rest retrieved from reference TRBV2 and TRBJ1-2, is EPEVTQTPSHQVTQMGQEVILRCVPISNHLYFYWYRQILGQKVEFLVSFYNNEISEKSEIFDDQFSVERPDGSNFTLKIRSTKLEDSAMYFCASSDDRSGYTFGSGTRLTVV.

The rearrangement links TRBV7-9 to TRBJ1-2; the match to TRBD1 covers 10 bases. Trimming at V came to 5 bases and at J to 6 bases, leaving 3 bases not matched to a gene. This CDR3 region has 13 residues. CDR1 and CDR2 (germline): SEHNR, FQNEAQ (reference sequence). The CDR3 nucleotides read TGTGCCAGCAGCCCCGGACAGGGGGATGGCTACACCTTC. This gives the protein CASSPGQGDGYTF.

The J gene is TRBJ2-2, the V gene TRBV19; D may be TRBD1 (6 bases). This CDR3 spans 15 amino acids. Germline V lookup: CDR1 LNHDA, CDR2 SQIVND (reference sequence). Trimming cost V 10 bases and J 6 bases, with 21 bases left between them. This CDR3 reads CATSRLAGAAGELFF. The DNA for the CDR3 is TGTGCCACCTCAAGATTAGCAGGGGCAGCCGGGGAGCTGTTTTTT.

This chain links TRBV18 with TRBJ2-3, with TRBD1 identical over 9 bases. CDR3 length: 15 amino acids. CDR1 and CDR2 from the germline V gene are KGHSH and LQKENI. The trim removed 4 bases at V and 2 bases at J, leaving 4 bases unmatched. The CDR3 is CASSRGQGYTDTQYF. CDR3 in DNA: TGTGCCAGCTCACGGGGACAGGGCTACACAGATACGCAGTATTTT.

The chain uses TRBV19 and TRBJ2-1; unclear D gene. Germline CDR1 reads LNHDA; CDR2 reads SQIVND (reference sequence). CDR3 length: 13 residues. Between the trimmed V and J ends, which lost 10 bases and 2 bases, there was a span of 12 bases. CDR3 residues: CATPAATYNEQFF. CDR3 coding DNA: TGTGCCACCCCTGCAGCGACCTACAATGAGCAGTTCTTC. The variable domain in full, with the rest retrieved from reference TRBV19 and TRBJ2-1, is DGGITQSPKYLFRKEGQNVTLSCEQNLNHDAMYWYRQDPGQGLRLIYYSQIVNDFQKGDIAEGYSVSREKKESFPLTVTSAQKNPTAFYLCATPAATYNEQFFGPGTRLTVL.

The V call is TRBV13, the J call TRBJ2-1, with 10 bases aligning to TRBD2. Germline CDR1 and CDR2: PRHDT and FYEKMQ (reference sequence). J was trimmed by 7 bases and V by 5 bases; bases with no gene match: 20. The CDR3 spans 19 residues. Here the CDR3 DNA reads TGTGCCAGCAGCCCAATACGCGCCCCTGCTAGCGGGAGTCGGAATGAGCAGTTCTTC. This encodes CASSPIRAPASGSRNEQFF.